Included here is one T cell receptor beta chain sequence, with context. The antigen it binds to is not known. No base-level quality is on record; no much larger clone is a single base apart. Library method: PCR. TCRdb shows the sequencer as Illumina HiSeq 2500. Molecular barcoding was employed in the preparation of TCR libraries, with unique molecular identifiers being used to normalize TCRbeta repertoire quantification. TCRdb reprocessing: public reads trimmed at Q25 with fastp, clones called with MiXCR, in-frame beta chains kept. Each CDR3 protein appears once, grouped with its most common genes and DNA. In this sample the table shows about 540,000 distinct CDR3 sequences, about a sixth of which occur a single time. 2.5% to 3.5% of the sample rests with the top ten. The data are from a study of T-cell reconstitution after alpha-beta-depleted transplantation in children (dated by TCRdb to 2016 to 2017). Regarding the research as a whole: Using TCR repertoire profiling, the study quantitatively followed how T-cell immune reconstitution unfolded in children after TCRalphabeta/CD19-depleted allogeneic hematopoietic cell transplantation.

The CDR3 sequence holds 15 residues, the cysteine and phenylalanine included. The retained sequence is limited to the CDR3, 45 bases, with the frame set at the first base. The V end loses 5 bases and the J end loses 1 base, and a stretch of 14 bases separates them. The sequence was obtained from a human donor who donated a stem cell graft to a child with acute lymphoblastic leukemia. This chain joins TRBV12-3 or TRBV12-4 to TRBJ1-1; no D gene call is confident. The input for sequencing was PBMCs from the stem cell graft donor, taken from the stem cell graft. The sequenced DNA: TGTGCCAGCAGTCCCCCACCCTGGGGGAACACTGAAGCTTTCTTT. Protein translation: CASSPPPWGNTEAFF.